This T cell receptor beta chain was sequenced in a study of blood T cell repertoires in COVID-19 (TCRdb year 2020). As for the study more broadly: The collaborator samples originated in the United States, Italy and Spain and spanned the acute and convalescent phases of COVID-19. The material from the prospective study consisted of cDNA or gDNA derived from T cells, B-cell-depleted T cells, or PBMCs. The dataset comprised deeply sampled blood TCRbeta repertoires from subjects exposed to, actively infected with, or recovered from COVID-19. The repertoires were released in a freely available public database intended as a resource for research on the immune response to SARS-CoV-2. Samples came from the ongoing ImmuneRACE study (first 160 participants) plus 1,254 subjects from 6 global collaborators. A de-identified subject ID, COVID-19 status, age in years and sex were almost always included in the sample metadata. Where available, HLA class I and class II types were obtained from metadata supplied by the sample provider rather than from assay-based typing. The research as a whole found: The quantity of clinical and demographic metadata differed by source and by participant and was supplied without curation.

In the case of this clone: Its antigen target is currently unknown. Base qualities are not recorded, but no much larger clone differs from it by a single base.

One collaborating source in Seattle enrolled patients during active infection and followed them longitudinally through the course of disease. Collaborating institutions collected whole blood in K2EDTA tubes following their own protocols. For TCRbeta analysis, collaborators shipped samples in one of three forms: frozen whole blood, isolated PBMCs, or DNA extracted from either of those sample types. The CDR3 spans 14 residues, from the cysteine through the phenylalanine. Just the 42-base CDR3 DNA is kept, in frame starting at base 1. TCRbeta CDR3 regions were amplified from genomic DNA by means of the immunoSEQ Assay, a bias-controlled multiplex PCR. For the original study's pipeline: The number of nucleated cells in each sample was estimated from the amplification of reference gene primers within the assay. To quantify the absolute abundance of each unique TCRbeta CDR3 rearrangement, sequence reads were collapsed and filtered. For each sample, productive Simpson clonality was calculated as the square root of Simpson's diversity index across productive rearrangements. What TCRdb holds here is the immuneACCESS table cut down to in-frame rearrangements. Part of the clones is not present; checked against another copy, under half of the missing clones reflect an unresolved V gene, and the others are unexplained. D and trimming come from the DNA, and the V and J calls and clone size come from that table. Recorded for this sample are 200,000 or so clones; about four fifths of them occurred a single time. The ten most abundant clones make up approximately 12% of the sample.

The TCR originated in an elderly woman with COVID-19, enrolled during active disease. The rearrangement joined TRBV21-1 to TRBJ1-2; the D call of TRBD1 is as the table states it, not checked on the DNA. TRBV21-1 is given as a pseudogene. Sequencing was carried out using peripheral blood. The DNA sequence reads TGTGCCAGCAGCAAAGGTTACAGAGAAGATGGCTACACCTTC. This encodes CASSKGYREDGYTF.